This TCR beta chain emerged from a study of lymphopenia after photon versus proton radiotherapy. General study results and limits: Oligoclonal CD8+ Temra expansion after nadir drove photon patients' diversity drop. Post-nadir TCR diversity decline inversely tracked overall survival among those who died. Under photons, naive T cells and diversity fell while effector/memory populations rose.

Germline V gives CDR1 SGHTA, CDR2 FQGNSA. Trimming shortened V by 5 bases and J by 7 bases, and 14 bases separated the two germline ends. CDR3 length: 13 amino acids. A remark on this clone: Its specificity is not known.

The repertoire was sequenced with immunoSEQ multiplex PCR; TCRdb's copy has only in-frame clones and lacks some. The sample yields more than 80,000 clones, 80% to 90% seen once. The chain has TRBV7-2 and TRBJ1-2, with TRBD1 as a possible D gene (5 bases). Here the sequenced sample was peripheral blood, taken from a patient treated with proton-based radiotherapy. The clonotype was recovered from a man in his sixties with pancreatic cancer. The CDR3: CASSLGTFGGYTF. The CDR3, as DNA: TGTGCCAGCAGCCTCGGGACGTTTGGTGGCTACACCTTC.